A selection of T cell receptor beta chains follows, all from one sample in a study of human T cells and chemical hapten exposure. TCRdb fed the RACE reads into MiXCR, producing one record per CDR3 protein. Among about 37,000 distinct CDR3 sequences listed, roughly 5% were seen once. Material: whole blood. The receptors come from a human donor in good health. Some clones in this sample may be carry-over from other donors' samples. The CDR3 runs from the conserved cysteine through the conserved F or W. Each record gives: clone size, D gene, J gene, V gene, CDR3 DNA, CDR3 protein. A D gene is named only where the DNA matches it firmly. Size tells how often a clone was seen (once, few, many) or the class of an expanded clone, and some rows leave it out.

size: few; D: NA; J: TRBJ1-1; V: TRBV5-1; DNA: TGCGCCAGCAGCTTGGAAGGACAGAAGAACACTGAAGCTTTCTTT; CDR3: CASSLEGQKNTEAFF
size: NA; D: NA; J: TRBJ1-1; V: TRBV7-8; DNA: TGTGCCAGCAGCCCGGACCGGTCAGAAATGAACACTGAAGCTTTCTTT; CDR3: CASSPDRSEMNTEAFF
size: many; D: NA; J: TRBJ2-1; V: TRBV12-3/TRBV12-4; DNA: TGTGCCACCATTCCCGGGGGGCTCTACAATGAGCAGTTCTTC; CDR3: CATIPGGLYNEQFF
size: many; D: TRBD2; J: TRBJ2-7; V: TRBV7-2; DNA: TGTGCCAGCAGCCCTCAGACGGCGGGGGACGAGCAGTACTTC; CDR3: CASSPQTAGDEQYF
size: many; D: TRBD1; J: TRBJ1-2; V: TRBV20-1; DNA: TGCAGTGCTAGGGGACAGGACACTAACTATGGCTACACCTTC; CDR3: CSARGQDTNYGYTF
size: many; D: NA; J: TRBJ1-1; V: TRBV20-1; DNA: TGCAGTGCTAGACCGACAGATCAGAACACTGAAGCTTTCTTT; CDR3: CSARPTDQNTEAFF
size: many; D: NA; J: TRBJ2-2; V: TRBV30; DNA: TGTGCCTGGAGTCATTTGAGTATCTACACCGGGGAGCTGTTTTTT; CDR3: CAWSHLSIYTGELFF
size: NA; D: TRBD1; J: TRBJ1-6; V: TRBV4-1; DNA: TGCGCCAGCAGCCGCCGGGACAGTGATAATTCACCCCTCCACTTT; CDR3: CASSRRDSDNSPLHF
size: many; D: TRBD2; J: TRBJ2-5; V: TRBV20-1; DNA: TGCAGTGTCAGACGCGGGACTAAAGGAGTGACCCAGTACTTC; CDR3: CSVRRGTKGVTQYF
size: many; D: TRBD2; J: TRBJ2-7; V: TRBV6-1; DNA: TGTGCCAGCAGTGAAGTCGGGAGGTCTTACGAGCAGTACTTC; CDR3: CASSEVGRSYEQYF
size: many; D: NA; J: TRBJ2-2; V: TRBV7-7; DNA: TGTGCTAGCAGCGCGGCGGAGTCCGGGGAGCTGTTTTTT; CDR3: CASSAAESGELFF
size: many; D: TRBD2; J: TRBJ2-3; V: TRBV10-1; DNA: TGCGCCAGCAACCTGACTAGCGGGTTCTCCACAGATACGCAGTATTTT; CDR3: CASNLTSGFSTDTQYF
size: NA; D: NA; J: TRBJ2-3; V: TRBV6-5; DNA: TGTGCCAGCTGGGGTCCGGAGACCACAGATACGCAGTATTTT; CDR3: CASWGPETTDTQYF
size: few; D: NA; J: TRBJ2-4; V: TRBV7-2; DNA: TGTGCCAGCAGCTTAGATATGGGAAACATTCAGTACTTC; CDR3: CASSLDMGNIQYF
size: few; D: TRBD2; J: TRBJ2-3; V: TRBV6-5; DNA: TGTGCCAGCTCGACTAGCGGGGCCACAGATACGCAGTATTTT; CDR3: CASSTSGATDTQYF
size: NA; D: NA; J: TRBJ1-5; V: TRBV7-2; DNA: TGTGCCAGCAGCCCACAGAAACACGGCAATCAGCCCCAGCATTTT; CDR3: CASSPQKHGNQPQHF
size: NA; D: TRBD2; J: TRBJ2-7; V: TRBV14; DNA: TGTGCCAGCAGCGCGGGACTAGCAACGAACGAGCAGTACTTC; CDR3: CASSAGLATNEQYF
size: few; D: TRBD2; J: TRBJ2-2; V: TRBV5-6; DNA: TGTGCCAGCACCCTCGGACTAGCGAGCACCGGGGAGCTGTTTTTT; CDR3: CASTLGLASTGELFF
size: many; D: TRBD1; J: TRBJ1-2; V: TRBV12-3/TRBV12-4; DNA: TGTGCCAGCAGATACCTGACAGGGGACTATGGCTACACCTTC; CDR3: CASRYLTGDYGYTF
size: many; D: NA; J: TRBJ2-5; V: TRBV5-1; DNA: TGCGCCAGCAGCCGGTGGGGGTACAGCCAAGAGACCCAGTACTTC; CDR3: CASSRWGYSQETQYF
size: NA; D: NA; J: TRBJ2-1; V: TRBV7-9; DNA: TGTGCCAGCAGCTTAGTGGGGTCCCATGAGCAGTTCTTC; CDR3: CASSLVGSHEQFF
size: many; D: NA; J: TRBJ2-7; V: TRBV12-3/TRBV12-4; DNA: TGTGCCAGCAGTAGTCGGGACAAATCCTACGAGCAGTACTTC; CDR3: CASSSRDKSYEQYF
size: NA; D: NA; J: TRBJ1-1; V: TRBV28; DNA: TGTGCCAGCAGTTTATACCGGGCGAAAATACCGCGGAACACTGAAGCTTTCTTT; CDR3: CASSLYRAKIPRNTEAFF
size: many; D: TRBD1; J: TRBJ1-3; V: TRBV29-1; DNA: TGCAGCGCCATGACAGGGGCTGGAAACACCATATATTTT; CDR3: CSAMTGAGNTIYF
size: many; D: TRBD2; J: TRBJ2-3; V: TRBV30; DNA: TGTGCCTGGGGTTGGACTAGCGGGGGGGATACGCAGTATTTT; CDR3: CAWGWTSGGDTQYF
size: many; D: NA; J: TRBJ1-1; V: TRBV11-2; DNA: TGTGCCAGCAGCTTAGACCCGTCCCTGAACACTGAAGCTTTCTTT; CDR3: CASSLDPSLNTEAFF
size: NA; D: NA; J: TRBJ1-2; V: TRBV28; DNA: TGTGCCAGCAGGCTTGGTACAGCGACCGAGAACTATGGCTACACCTTC; CDR3: CASRLGTATENYGYTF
size: many; D: TRBD2; J: TRBJ2-3; V: TRBV7-9; DNA: TGTGCCAGCAGCTTCTCCGCGGGAGGAGGCCCAGATACGCAGTATTTT; CDR3: CASSFSAGGGPDTQYF
size: NA; D: TRBD1; J: TRBJ1-5; V: TRBV19; DNA: TGTGCCAGTAGTATACCCGGACAGGGAACTCAGCCCCAGCATTTT; CDR3: CASSIPGQGTQPQHF
size: many; D: TRBD2; J: TRBJ2-5; V: TRBV7-2; DNA: TGTGCCAGCAGCCCGACGACTAGCCCCCAAGAGACCCAGTACTTC; CDR3: CASSPTTSPQETQYF
size: many; D: NA; J: TRBJ1-2; V: TRBV5-6; DNA: TGTGCCAGCAGACGTGACAGCTCCTACACCTTC; CDR3: CASRRDSSYTF
size: many; D: NA; J: TRBJ1-6; V: TRBV20-1; DNA: TGCGCTACGACGACAGTCTCCTATAATTCACCCCTCCACTTT; CDR3: CATTTVSYNSPLHF
size: many; D: NA; J: TRBJ2-3; V: TRBV4-3; DNA: TGCGCCAGCAGCCAAGGCCCCGGGAGCCGGCAGTATTTT; CDR3: CASSQGPGSRQYF
size: many; D: NA; J: TRBJ1-5; V: TRBV7-2; DNA: TGTGCCAGCAGCCGTAGGGGCAATCAGCCCCAGCATTTT; CDR3: CASSRRGNQPQHF
size: many; D: NA; J: TRBJ1-2; V: TRBV18; DNA: TGTGCCAGCTCACCACAAACGGTGGTTCTGGATGGCTACACCTTC; CDR3: CASSPQTVVLDGYTF
size: many; D: TRBD2; J: TRBJ2-3; V: TRBV7-7; DNA: TGTGCTAGCAGCTTAGGAGCGGGAGGGCCGGGAGATACGCAGTATTTT; CDR3: CASSLGAGGPGDTQYF
size: many; D: TRBD2; J: TRBJ2-7; V: TRBV6-2/TRBV6-3; DNA: TGTGCCAGCAGTTCCCTTGCGGGGGGATACGAGCAGTACTTC; CDR3: CASSSLAGGYEQYF
size: few; D: NA; J: TRBJ2-7; V: TRBV11-2; DNA: TGTGCCAGCAGCCCACAGGGGGGGGCGGGCTACGAGCAGTACTTC; CDR3: CASSPQGGAGYEQYF
size: many; D: TRBD2; J: TRBJ2-1; V: TRBV4-2; DNA: TGTGCCAGCAGCCCCGCTAGCGGGGTCTACAATGAGCAGTTCTTC; CDR3: CASSPASGVYNEQFF
size: many; D: NA; J: TRBJ2-1; V: TRBV4-1; DNA: TGCGCCAGCAGCCAAGATATGAGGGCGCGGACCTACAATGAGCAGTTCTTC; CDR3: CASSQDMRARTYNEQFF
size: once; D: TRBD1; J: TRBJ1-5; V: TRBV10-3; DNA: TGTGCCATCGGTGAGTTGGGGACAGGGGGCGGACAGCCCCAGCATTTT; CDR3: CAIGELGTGGGQPQHF
size: many; D: NA; J: TRBJ1-2; V: TRBV3-1; DNA: TGTGCCAGCAGCCAAGGCGATCGGCAGTTCTATGGCTACACCTTC; CDR3: CASSQGDRQFYGYTF
size: many; D: NA; J: TRBJ1-1; V: TRBV12-3/TRBV12-4; DNA: TGTGCCAGCAGTTTAGCGGGGATATCGAACACTGAAGCTTTCTTT; CDR3: CASSLAGISNTEAFF
size: NA; D: TRBD1; J: TRBJ1-2; V: TRBV5-1; DNA: TGCGCCAGCAGTTCGCCGGGACAGGGGAGGGGTGGCTACACCTTC; CDR3: CASSSPGQGRGGYTF
size: many; D: TRBD1; J: TRBJ1-1; V: TRBV28; DNA: TGTGCCAGCAGTCTAACGACAGGGCGCACTGAAGCTTTCTTT; CDR3: CASSLTTGRTEAFF
size: many; D: NA; J: TRBJ1-1; V: TRBV12-3/TRBV12-4; DNA: TGTGCCAGCAGTTTAACAGTTTACACTGAAGCTTTCTTT; CDR3: CASSLTVYTEAFF
size: many; D: NA; J: TRBJ2-1; V: TRBV6-6; DNA: TGTGCCAGCAACCTATTTCCGGTCAATGAGCAGTTCTTC; CDR3: CASNLFPVNEQFF
size: few; D: NA; J: TRBJ1-4; V: TRBV6-5; DNA: TGTGCCAGCAGTGCCGGGGTAGGCACTAATGAAAAACTGTTTTTT; CDR3: CASSAGVGTNEKLFF
size: many; D: TRBD1; J: TRBJ1-6; V: TRBV6-1; DNA: TGTGCCAGCAATTCAGGGGGCTATAATTCACCCCTCCACTTT; CDR3: CASNSGGYNSPLHF
size: NA; D: NA; J: TRBJ2-1; V: TRBV19; DNA: TGTGCCAGTAGTTCTGGATGGGGGGCCCCTGAGCAGTTCTTC; CDR3: CASSSGWGAPEQFF